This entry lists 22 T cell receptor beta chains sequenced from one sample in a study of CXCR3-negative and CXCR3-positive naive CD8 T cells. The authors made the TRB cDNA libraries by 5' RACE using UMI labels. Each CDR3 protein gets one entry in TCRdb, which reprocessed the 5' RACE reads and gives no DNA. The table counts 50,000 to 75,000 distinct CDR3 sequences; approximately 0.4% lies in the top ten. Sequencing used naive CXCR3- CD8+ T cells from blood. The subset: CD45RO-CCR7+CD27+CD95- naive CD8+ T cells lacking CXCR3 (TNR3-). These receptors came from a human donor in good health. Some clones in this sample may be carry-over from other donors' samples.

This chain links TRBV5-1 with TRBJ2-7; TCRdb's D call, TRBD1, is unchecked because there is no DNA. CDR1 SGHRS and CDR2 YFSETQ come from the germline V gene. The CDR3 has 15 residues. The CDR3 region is CASSLDPGQGYEQYF.

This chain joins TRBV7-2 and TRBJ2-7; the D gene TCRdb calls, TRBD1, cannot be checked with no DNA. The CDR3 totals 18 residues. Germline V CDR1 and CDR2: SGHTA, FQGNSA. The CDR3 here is CASSLDTQMRTDPYEQYF.

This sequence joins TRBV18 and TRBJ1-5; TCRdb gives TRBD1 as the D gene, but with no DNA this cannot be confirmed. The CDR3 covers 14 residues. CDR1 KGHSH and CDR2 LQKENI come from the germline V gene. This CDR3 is CASSPGTGDQPQHF.

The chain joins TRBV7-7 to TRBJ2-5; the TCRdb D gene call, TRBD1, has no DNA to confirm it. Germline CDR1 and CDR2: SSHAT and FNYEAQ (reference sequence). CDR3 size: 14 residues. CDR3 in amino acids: CASSLQGAGETQYF.

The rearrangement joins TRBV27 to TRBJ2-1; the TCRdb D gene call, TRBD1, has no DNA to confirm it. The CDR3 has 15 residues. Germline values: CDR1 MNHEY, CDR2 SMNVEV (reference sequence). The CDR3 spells CASSQSGGAHNEQFF.

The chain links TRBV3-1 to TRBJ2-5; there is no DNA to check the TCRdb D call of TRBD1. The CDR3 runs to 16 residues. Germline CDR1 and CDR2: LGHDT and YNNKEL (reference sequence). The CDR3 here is CASSQPGQGARETQYF.

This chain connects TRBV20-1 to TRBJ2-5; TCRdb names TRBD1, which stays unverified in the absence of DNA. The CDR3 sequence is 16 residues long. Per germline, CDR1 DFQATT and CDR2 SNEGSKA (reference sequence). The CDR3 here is CSARDSTGLRGETQYF.

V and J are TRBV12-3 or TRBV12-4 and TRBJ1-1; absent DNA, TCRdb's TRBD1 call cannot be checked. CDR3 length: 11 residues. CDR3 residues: CASSEDSLAFF.

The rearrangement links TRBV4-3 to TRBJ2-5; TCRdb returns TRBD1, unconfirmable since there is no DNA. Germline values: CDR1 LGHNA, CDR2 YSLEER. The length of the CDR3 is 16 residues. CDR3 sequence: CASSQDRMGVEEIQYF.

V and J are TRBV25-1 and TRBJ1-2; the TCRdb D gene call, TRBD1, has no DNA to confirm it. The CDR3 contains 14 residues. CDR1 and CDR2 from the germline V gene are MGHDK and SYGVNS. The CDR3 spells CASSESQGPDGYTF.

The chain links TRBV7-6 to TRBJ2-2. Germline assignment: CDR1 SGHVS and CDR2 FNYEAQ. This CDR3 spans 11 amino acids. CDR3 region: CASSFKGELFF.

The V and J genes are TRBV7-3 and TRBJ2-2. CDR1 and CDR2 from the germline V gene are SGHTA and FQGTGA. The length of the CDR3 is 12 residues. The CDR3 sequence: CASSTTTGELFF.

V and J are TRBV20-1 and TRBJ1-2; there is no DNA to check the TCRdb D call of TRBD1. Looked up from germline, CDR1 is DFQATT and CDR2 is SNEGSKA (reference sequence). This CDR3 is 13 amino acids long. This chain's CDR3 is CSARDGDVLSYTF.

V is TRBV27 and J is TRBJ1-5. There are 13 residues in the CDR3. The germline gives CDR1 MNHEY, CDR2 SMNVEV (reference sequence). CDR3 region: CASSFRGNQPQHF.

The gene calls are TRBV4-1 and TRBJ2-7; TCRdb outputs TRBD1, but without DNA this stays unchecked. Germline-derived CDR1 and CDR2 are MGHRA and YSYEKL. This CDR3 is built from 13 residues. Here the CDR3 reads CASSQGTEDEQYF.

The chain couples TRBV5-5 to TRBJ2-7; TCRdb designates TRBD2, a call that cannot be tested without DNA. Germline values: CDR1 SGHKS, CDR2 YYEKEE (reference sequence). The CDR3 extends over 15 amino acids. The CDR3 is CASSAGLAGAYEQYF.

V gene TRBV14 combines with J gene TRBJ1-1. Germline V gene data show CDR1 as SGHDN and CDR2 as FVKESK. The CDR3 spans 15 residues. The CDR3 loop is CASSLRNSGNTEAFF.

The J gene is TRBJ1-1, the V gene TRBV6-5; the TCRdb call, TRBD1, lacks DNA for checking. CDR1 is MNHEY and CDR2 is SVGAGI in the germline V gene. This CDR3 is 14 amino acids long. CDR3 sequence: CASSYGGGNTEAFF.

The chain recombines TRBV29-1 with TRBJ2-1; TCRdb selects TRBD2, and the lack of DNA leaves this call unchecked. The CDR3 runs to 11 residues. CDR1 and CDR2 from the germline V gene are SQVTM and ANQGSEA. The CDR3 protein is CSVVRGSEQFF.

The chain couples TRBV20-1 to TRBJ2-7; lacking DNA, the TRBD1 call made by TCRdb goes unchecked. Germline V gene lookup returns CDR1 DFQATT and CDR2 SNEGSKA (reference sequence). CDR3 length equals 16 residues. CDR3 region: CSAVYRDRVVSYEQYF.

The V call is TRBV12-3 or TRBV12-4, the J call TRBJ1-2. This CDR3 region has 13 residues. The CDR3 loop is CASSLLASSGYTF.

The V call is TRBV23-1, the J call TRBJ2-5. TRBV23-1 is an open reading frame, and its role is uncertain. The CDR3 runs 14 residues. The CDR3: CASSQSRGQETQYF.